One and the same sample provided the 14 T cell receptor beta chains below, sequenced in a study of OX40 agonist ivuxolimab in advanced cancers. The protocol was immunoSEQ multiplex PCR, while the TCRdb copy is restricted to in-frame clones and leaves out a portion. The sample includes about 68,000 clones, roughly nine tenths seen only once; the top ten take around 0.31%. Here the sequenced sample was CD4+ or CD8+ T cells sorted from blood, taken in a trial of the OX40 agonist ivuxolimab. These receptors originate from an adult with an advanced solid tumor such as melanoma, head and neck, liver or kidney cancer.

The chain carries TRBV7-6 and TRBJ1-4, with TRBD1 matching over 10 bases. V dropped 4 bases and J dropped 6; count of bases not matched to a gene: 5. The germline CDR1 and CDR2 sequences are SGHVS and FNYEAQ. The CDR3 is made up of 15 amino acids. The chain's CDR3 is CASSSRQGAYEKLFF. CDR3 sequence (DNA): TGTGCCAGCAGCTCCCGACAGGGGGCGTATGAAAAACTGTTTTTT.

The V gene is TRBV6-6, the J gene TRBJ2-1; 8 bases agree with TRBD2. Germline-derived CDR1 and CDR2 are MNHNY and SVGAGI (reference sequence). CDR3 length: 15 residues. The ends lost 6 bases at V and 7 bases at J; junction bases unmatched: 11. The CDR3 spells CASSLGTRSWNEQFF. CDR3 nucleotides: TGTGCCAGCAGCTTAGGGACTAGATCGTGGAATGAGCAGTTCTTC.

The rearrangement links TRBV30 to TRBJ2-1, with no clear D. Looked up from germline, CDR1 is GTSNPN and CDR2 is SVGIG (reference sequence). This CDR3 is built from 14 residues. The CDR3 DNA sequence: TGTGCTTTTGCAGTGGCACCCAGACACAATGAGCAGTTCTTC. Encoded protein: CAFAVAPRHNEQFF.

The chain links TRBV19 to TRBJ2-6, with D unresolved. The CDR3 is 17 amino acids. Germline CDR1 is LNHDA and CDR2 is SQIVND (reference sequence). The V end lost 5 bases, the J end lost 0 bases, and 14 bases lay between the germline ends. The CDR3 protein is CASSVGLAPSGANVLTF. In DNA form, the CDR3 reads TGTGCCAGTAGTGTGGGCCTGGCCCCCTCTGGGGCCAACGTCCTGACTTTC.

The J gene is TRBJ1-3, the V gene TRBV18; 7 bases match TRBD1. J gave up 0 bases and V 4 bases, and 9 bases lay outside the gene matches. CDR1 is KGHSH, CDR2 LQKENI, per germline. CDR3 length equals 17 residues. CDR3 protein: CASSQLQQGPSGNTIYF. The CDR3 bases are TGTGCCAGCTCACAACTCCAACAGGGGCCCTCTGGAAACACCATATATTTT. Drawing the rest from reference TRBV18 and TRBJ1-3, the complete variable domain is NAGVMQNPRHLVRRRGQEARLRCSPMKGHSHVYWYRQLPEEGLKFMVYLQKENIIDESGMPKERFSAEFPKEGPSILRIQQVVRGDSAAYFCASSQLQQGPSGNTIYFGEGSWLTVV.

The gene calls are TRBV11-3 and TRBJ1-2; the D is unclear. The CDR3 loop spans 16 amino acids. Germline V lookup: CDR1 SGHNT, CDR2 YENEEA. V gave up 1 base and J gave up 3 bases, with 15 bases separating them. The CDR3 DNA follows: TGTGCCAGCAGCTTAGGAGACCCGGCTAGGGACTATGGCTACACCTTC. It specifies CASSLGDPARDYGYTF.

This chain links TRBV19 with TRBJ2-7; D unclear. The CDR3 length is 14 residues. The V and J ends lost 8 bases and 2 bases respectively, with 16 bases between them. Germline V CDR1 and CDR2: LNHDA, SQIVND (reference sequence). In nucleotides, the CDR3 is TGTGCCAGTCGCAGGACCTACCTCACCTACGAGCAGTACTTC. Translated, it gives CASRRTYLTYEQYF. The entire variable domain, with the rest obtained from reference TRBV19 and TRBJ2-7, is as follows: DGGITQSPKYLFRKEGQNVTLSCEQNLNHDAMYWYRQDPGQGLRLIYYSQIVNDFQKGDIAEGYSVSREKKESFPLTVTSAQKNPTAFYLCASRRTYLTYEQYFGPGTRLTVT.

The rearrangement joins TRBV19 to TRBJ2-1; 10 bases line up with TRBD2. There are 15 residues in the CDR3. Germline V gene lookup returns CDR1 LNHDA and CDR2 SQIVND (reference sequence). J was trimmed by 4 bases and V by 3 bases; bases with no gene match: 3. The chain's CDR3 is CASSISGRGYNEQFF. CDR3 in DNA: TGTGCCAGTAGTATCAGCGGGAGGGGGTACAATGAGCAGTTCTTC.

This sequence joins TRBV28 and TRBJ2-2; 12 positions agree with TRBD2. CDR3 size: 16 residues. Germline V gene data show CDR1 as MDHEN and CDR2 as SYDVKM. After removal of 6 bases from V and 6 bases from J, the junction contained 8 bases not matched to a gene. This chain's CDR3 is CASRQLAGGPSGELFF. In DNA, the CDR3 is TGTGCCAGCAGACAGCTAGCGGGAGGGCCCTCCGGGGAGCTGTTTTTT. Variable domain in full (rest from reference TRBV28 and TRBJ2-2): DVKVTQSSRYLVKRTGEKVFLECVQDMDHENMFWYRQDPGLGLRLIYFSYDVKMKEKGDIPEGYSVSREKKERFSLILESASTNQTSMYLCASRQLAGGPSGELFFGEGSRLTVL.

The gene calls are TRBV11-2 and TRBJ2-1, with 9 bases that match TRBD2. CDR1 is SGHAT, CDR2 FQNNGV, per germline. This CDR3 is 16 amino acids long. After removal of 1 base from V and 5 bases from J, the junction contained 6 bases not matched to a gene. CDR3: CASSLVAGGTHNEQFF. CDR3 bases: TGTGCCAGCAGCTTAGTTGCGGGAGGGACCCACAATGAGCAGTTCTTC.

The chain links TRBV27 to TRBJ2-1; D is undetermined. CDR3 length: 13 amino acids. Trimming removed 5 bases at V and 5 bases at J, with 10 bases between. In germline, CDR1 is MNHEY, CDR2 SMNVEV (reference sequence). CDR3 amino acids: CASSLPRNNEQFF. CDR3 sequence (DNA): TGTGCCAGCAGTCTACCGCGGAACAATGAGCAGTTCTTC.

The chain employs TRBV7-2 and TRBJ2-6; D remains ambiguous. V lost 1 base, J lost 0 bases, and 10 bases lay in between. CDR3 length: 17 amino acids. Germline values: CDR1 SGHTA, CDR2 FQGNSA. The CDR3 spells CASSLDSAYSGANVLTF. The CDR3 coding sequence is TGTGCCAGCAGCTTAGATTCAGCTTACTCTGGGGCCAACGTCCTGACTTTC.

The table lists this clone with a count of one. The V gene is TRBV6-1, the J gene TRBJ2-7; 9 nucleotides align to TRBD1. The trim removed 2 bases at V and 0 bases at J, leaving 2 bases unmatched. Germline lookup yields CDR1 MNHNS and CDR2 SASEGT. The CDR3 totals 15 residues. CDR3 amino acids: CASSERTGASYEQYF. Here the CDR3 DNA reads TGTGCCAGCAGTGAAAGGACAGGGGCCTCCTACGAGCAGTACTTC.

With regard to this clone: Additional DNA sequences in this sample encode the identical CDR3. V and J are TRBV19 and TRBJ2-1; D unclear. Germline lookup yields CDR1 LNHDA and CDR2 SQIVND (reference sequence). Trimming took 1 base from V and 3 from J, leaving 1 base between them. The CDR3 has 12 residues. The CDR3 DNA follows: TGTGCCAGTAGTATAGGCTACAATGAGCAGTTCTTC. Its protein product is CASSIGYNEQFF.